The 32 T cell receptor beta chains below come from one sample, sequenced in a study of T cells in Graves' hyperthyroidism and ophthalmopathy. TCR beta CDR3 regions were amplified from RNA transcripts. First-round RT-PCR targeting the TCR CDR3 was performed with the HTBI primer set. One entry per CDR3 protein results from TCRdb running MiXCR on the multiplex PCR reads. The sample yields a few hundred thousand distinct CDR3 sequences, around a sixth seen once. The specimen sequenced was blood. All receptors come from a woman aged 25 to 39 with Graves' hyperthyroidism.

This clonotype was seen at least ten times. This chain links TRBV3-1 with TRBJ2-6; no clear D gene. The V and J ends lost 1 base and 4 bases respectively, with 8 bases between them. This CDR3 region has 15 residues. From germline, CDR1 is LGHDT and CDR2 YNNKEL (reference sequence). The CDR3 protein is CASSQAGGGANVLTF. The CDR3 nucleotides are TGTGCCAGCAGCCAAGCGGGCGGCGGGGCCAACGTCCTGACTTTC.

Only a few counts were recorded for this clonotype. A junction boundary mismatches the germline segment, possibly from a read error. The chain uses TRBV18 and TRBJ2-7; D may be TRBD1 (6 bases). The length of the CDR3 is 12 residues. Germline loops: CDR1 KGHSH, CDR2 LQKENI. In DNA form, the CDR3 reads TGTGTCAGCTCACCAGGGGCCTACGAGCAGTACTTC. The encoded protein is CVSSPGAYEQYF. Full variable domain (rest looked up from reference TRBV18 and TRBJ2-7): NAGVMQNPRHLVRRRGQEARLRCSPMKGHSHVYWYRQLPEEGLKFMVYLQKENIIDESGMPKERFSAEFPKEGPSILRIQQVVRGDSAAYFCVSSPGAYEQYFGPGTRLTVT.

The chain has TRBV7-2 and TRBJ2-7; 10 nucleotides align to TRBD2. The CDR3 contains 15 residues. Unmatched junction bases numbered 7, after V lost 5 bases and J lost 3 bases. Germline values: CDR1 SGHTA, CDR2 FQGNSA. DNA for the CDR3: TGTGCCAGCAGCCCACGTGGACTAGCGGACTACGAGCAGTACTTC. Translated: CASSPRGLADYEQYF.

This clonotype was seen a few times. The J gene is TRBJ1-6, the V gene TRBV5-5, with D perhaps TRBD1 (5 bases). Germline V gene sequence: CDR1 SGHKS, CDR2 YYEKEE (reference sequence). The V end was cut by 3 bases, the J end by 9 bases, with 16 bases between. The CDR3 sequence is 15 residues long. This chain's CDR3 is CASSSLGGPPSPLHF. For the CDR3, the DNA is TGTGCCAGCAGCTCTTTGGGGGGACCTCCTTCACCCCTCCACTTT.

The chain employs TRBV29-1 and TRBJ1-2, with D unclear. V was cut by 6 bases and J by 0 bases, with 11 bases left in between. Germline V gene sequence: CDR1 SQVTM, CDR2 ANQGSEA. The CDR3 runs to 13 residues. The CDR3 loop is CSVFQTANYGYTF. The CDR3 region has the DNA TGCAGCGTCTTCCAGACGGCTAACTATGGCTACACCTTC.

The DNA of the CDR3 is TGTGCCAGCAGCTTAACTCTAGCGGGAGGAGGTGAGACCCAGTACTTC. Its protein is CASSLTLAGGGETQYF. The V gene is TRBV7-2, the J gene TRBJ2-5; 11 nucleotides line up with TRBD2. The CDR3 is made up of 16 amino acids. Germline CDR1 reads SGHTA; CDR2 reads FQGNSA. The V segment lost 2 bases and the J segment 5 bases; nucleotides outside the gene matches: 7.

This clonotype was seen many times. V is TRBV27 and J is TRBJ2-2; D possibly corresponds to TRBD1 (6 bases). Germline V gene lookup returns CDR1 MNHEY and CDR2 SMNVEV (reference sequence). Trimming stripped 5 bases from V and 4 bases from J, with 14 bases between. The length of the CDR3 is 15 residues. CDR3 protein: CASSIDRRGTGELFF. CDR3 nucleotide sequence: TGTGCCAGCAGTATCGACAGGCGAGGCACCGGGGAGCTGTTTTTT.

Many counts were recorded for this clonotype. The chain joins TRBV2 to TRBJ1-1, with D perhaps matching TRBD1 (5 bases). Trimming shortened V by 9 bases and J by 4 bases, and 9 bases separated the two germline ends. Germline CDR1 SNHLY, CDR2 FYNNEI. The CDR3 runs to 11 residues. This chain's CDR3 is CARRQLTEAFF. The CDR3 nucleotides read TGTGCCAGGCGACAGCTCACTGAAGCTTTCTTT.

Details on this clonotype: Its ends do not fully match the called genes, so a read error is possible. The V call is TRBV20-1, the J call TRBJ2-1; 13 bases are a match to TRBD2. Per the germline V gene, CDR1 is DFQATT and CDR2 is SNEGSKA (reference sequence). This CDR3 has 16 amino acids. The CDR3 region has the DNA TGCAGTGCCAGAGAAACCGGGACTAGCGGGATCACTGAGCAGTTCTTC. As protein: CSARETGTSGITEQFF.

This clonotype was found many times. The chain is built from TRBV11-3 and TRBJ2-2, with 7 bases lining up with TRBD2. V was pared by 5 bases and J by 8 bases, with 14 bases of the junction left unmatched. The CDR3 covers 16 residues. Germline V gene data show CDR1 as SGHNT and CDR2 as YENEEA. CDR3 sequence reads: CASSPTAGGSGGELFF. The CDR3 DNA sequence: TGTGCCAGCAGCCCCACAGCGGGCGGGAGCGGTGGGGAGCTGTTTTTT.

This clonotype was seen at least ten times. The V and J genes are TRBV6-1 and TRBJ2-6, with D tentatively TRBD1 or TRBD2 (5 bases each). The CDR3 totals 18 residues. The germline V and J ends were trimmed by 6 bases and 0 bases, with 18 bases remaining between them. CDR1 and CDR2 (germline): MNHNS, SASEGT. CDR3 region: CASSPGRGTSSGANVLTF. The CDR3 DNA follows: TGTGCCAGCAGCCCCGGTAGGGGAACTAGCTCTGGGGCCAACGTCCTGACTTTC.

The genes are TRBV6-1 and TRBJ2-1, with 12 bases identical to TRBD2. Trimming took 7 bases from V and 8 from J; bases not matched to a gene: 3. This CDR3 contains 13 residues. Germline V gene data show CDR1 as MNHNS and CDR2 as SASEGT. The CDR3: CASKLAGGDEQFF. The CDR3 DNA is TGTGCCAGCAAACTAGCGGGAGGAGATGAGCAGTTCTTC.

This clonotype has at least ten counts. The CDR3 is CAWSIGDGTEAFF. Here the CDR3 DNA reads TGTGCCTGGAGTATCGGGGATGGAACTGAAGCTTTCTTT. V gene TRBV30 combines with J gene TRBJ1-1; D gene ambiguous. The CDR3 runs 13 residues. Trimming shortened V by 2 bases and J by 5 bases, and 12 bases separated the two germline ends. The germline CDR1 and CDR2 sequences are GTSNPN and SVGIG (reference sequence). The full variable domain, rest sourced from reference TRBV30 and TRBJ1-1, is SQTIHQWPATLVQPVGSPLSLECTVEGTSNPNLYWYRQAAGRGLQLLFYSVGIGQISSEVPQNLSASRPQDRQFILSSKKLLLSDSGFYLCAWSIGDGTEAFFGQGTRLTVV.

This clonotype was observed at least ten times. The V gene is TRBV11-2, the J gene TRBJ2-3; D is perhaps TRBD2 (5 bases). This CDR3 is 14 amino acids long. The V end lost 1 base, the J end lost 9 bases, and 14 bases lay between the germline ends. Germline assignment: CDR1 SGHAT and CDR2 FQNNGV. CDR3 coding DNA: TGTGCCAGCAGCTTAGGAAGGCTACTAGACACGCAGTATTTT. Translating gives CASSLGRLLDTQYF.

At least ten counts were recorded for this clonotype. This chain links TRBV10-2 with TRBJ2-7; 7 bases match TRBD2. This CDR3 is built from 15 residues. V dropped 3 bases and J dropped 3; count of bases not matched to a gene: 8. Germline V CDR1 and CDR2: WSHSY, SAAADI. The CDR3 is CASSDLGTSVYEQYF. For the CDR3, the DNA is TGCGCCAGCAGTGATCTCGGCACTAGCGTCTACGAGCAGTACTTC.

The rearrangement links TRBV20-1 to TRBJ2-2; tentatively, D is TRBD1 or TRBD2 (5 bases each). This CDR3 has 17 residues. Per germline, CDR1 DFQATT and CDR2 SNEGSKA (reference sequence). The germline V and J ends were trimmed by 0 bases and 3 bases, with 17 bases remaining between them. The CDR3: CSARETPGPGDTGELFF. CDR3 nucleotide sequence: TGCAGTGCTAGAGAAACCCCGGGGCCCGGTGACACCGGGGAGCTGTTTTTT.

Turning to this clonotype: This clone may be a read error of a much larger clone one base away. The conserved closing phenylalanine or tryptophan is absent in this CDR3, likely reflecting a read error. The chain couples TRBV7-6 to TRBJ2-3; 9 bases match TRBD2. Unmatched junction bases numbered 1, after V lost 5 bases and J lost 1 base. The CDR3 is 14 residues long. The V gene's germline CDR1 is SGHVS and CDR2 FNYEAQ. DNA for the CDR3: TGTGCCAGCAGCGCGGGAGGGGGCACAGATACGCAGTATGTT. The encoded protein is CASSAGGGTDTQYV.

This clonotype was counted ten times or more. V usage is TRBV20-1 and J usage is TRBJ1-1, with D possibly TRBD1 on 5 matching bases. V lost 5 bases, J lost 4 bases, and 17 bases lay in between. The CDR3 sequence is 14 residues long. Germline lookup yields CDR1 DFQATT and CDR2 SNEGSKA (reference sequence). The CDR3 sequence is CSAPVSGGATEAFF. The CDR3 region has the DNA TGCAGTGCTCCCGTCTCGGGTGGGGCCACTGAAGCTTTCTTT.

The chain is built from TRBV11-2 and TRBJ1-4; no clear D. CDR3 size: 13 residues. Trimming removed 1 base from V and 7 bases from J, with 7 bases in between. Germline-derived CDR1 and CDR2 are SGHAT and FQNNGV. CDR3 region: CASSLVVGEKLFF. The CDR3 DNA is TGTGCCAGCAGCTTAGTAGTTGGTGAAAAACTGTTTTTT.

In its sample, this clonotype was seen a few times. The gene calls are TRBV20-1 and TRBJ2-7; TRBD2 agrees at 11 bases. Germline V CDR1 and CDR2: DFQATT, SNEGSKA (reference sequence). This CDR3 is built from 16 residues. The junction had 8 bases not matched to a gene; V was cut back by 0 bases and J by 4 bases. CDR3: CSARDPLAGASYEQYF. Written as DNA, the CDR3 is TGCAGTGCTAGAGATCCACTAGCGGGAGCTTCTTACGAGCAGTACTTC.

The chain joins TRBV25-1 to TRBJ2-1; perhaps TRBD2 as D (6 bases). Germline values: CDR1 MGHDK, CDR2 SYGVNS. This CDR3 contains 13 residues. V lost 8 bases, J lost 6 bases, and 14 bases lay in between. The CDR3 spells CASAYPTSNEQFF. DNA of the CDR3: TGTGCCAGCGCATACCCGACTAGCAATGAGCAGTTCTTC.

This clonotype was found a few times. The CDR3 is CASSPQAGTGIEAFF. CDR3 nucleotides: TGTGCCAGCTCACCACAAGCCGGGACAGGGATTGAAGCTTTCTTT. The V gene is TRBV18, the J gene TRBJ1-1; TRBD1 matches at 9 bases. The CDR3 is made up of 15 amino acids. Germline CDR1 is KGHSH and CDR2 is LQKENI. The ends lost 1 base at V and 7 bases at J; junction bases unmatched: 7.

This clonotype showed up many times. J is TRBJ2-1 and V is TRBV7-3; D gene uncertain. Germline values: CDR1 SGHTA, CDR2 FQGTGA. The V end was cut by 6 bases, the J end by 2 bases, with 14 bases between. This CDR3 comprises 15 residues. Here the CDR3 reads CASSNRHNTYNEQFF. CDR3 DNA: TGTGCCAGCAGTAATCGGCACAACACCTACAATGAGCAGTTCTTC. The full variable domain, rest sourced from reference TRBV7-3 and TRBJ2-1, is GAGVSQTPSNKVTEKGKYVELRCDPISGHTALYWYRQSLGQGPEFLIYFQGTGAADDSGLPNDRFFAVRPEGSVSTLKIQRTERGDSAVYLCASSNRHNTYNEQFFGPGTRLTVL.

In regard to this clonotype: A read error may be the cause here, since a much bigger clone is one base away. The chain recombines TRBV7-2 with TRBJ2-2; D tentatively fits TRBD1 or TRBD2 (6 bases each). CDR3 length: 21 amino acids. V was trimmed by 4 bases and J by 2 bases, leaving 29 bases between them. Germline V gene lookup returns CDR1 SGHTA and CDR2 FQGNSA. The CDR3 is CASSSLTGFVSRTTNTGELFF. The CDR3 coding sequence is TGTGCCAGCAGCTCTCTCACAGGGTTTGTTTCCAGGACTACAAACACCGGGGAGCTGTTTTTT. Together with reference TRBV7-2 and TRBJ2-2, the CDR3 gives the full variable domain: GAGVSQSPSNKVTEKGKDVELRCDPISGHTALYWYRQSLGQGLEFLIYFQGNSAPDKSGLPSDRFSAERTGGSVSTLTIQRTQQEDSAVYLCASSSLTGFVSRTTNTGELFFGEGSRLTVL.

This clonotype was found many times. V gene TRBV12-3 or TRBV12-4 combines with J gene TRBJ2-7; weak D call: TRBD2 (6 bases). Deletions cut 11 bases from V and 3 bases from J, with 11 bases between. The CDR3 runs 11 residues. The CDR3 protein is CAHLGGYEQYF. The DNA of the CDR3 is TGTGCCCACTTGGGGGGCTACGAGCAGTACTTC.

CDR3 sequence reads: CASSEQGGTGELFF. In DNA, the CDR3 is TGTGCCAGCAGTGAACAGGGGGGTACCGGGGAGCTGTTTTTT. The rearrangement uses TRBV6-1 and TRBJ2-2; D is perhaps TRBD1 (7 bases). The CDR3 spans 14 residues. V was trimmed by 2 bases and J by 5 bases, leaving 9 bases between them. Germline V CDR1 and CDR2: MNHNS, SASEGT.

This clonotype was seen only a few times. V is TRBV28 and J is TRBJ1-6; unclear D gene. The CDR3 sequence is 11 residues long. V gave up 6 bases and J gave up 3 bases, with 0 bases separating them. The germline CDR1 and CDR2 sequences are MDHEN and SYDVKM. The CDR3 here is CASSYNSPLHF. The DNA of the CDR3 is TGTGCCAGCAGCTATAATTCACCCCTCCACTTT. The full variable domain, in which reference TRBV28 and TRBJ1-6 provide the parts outside the CDR3, is DVKVTQSSRYLVKRTGEKVFLECVQDMDHENMFWYRQDPGLGLRLIYFSYDVKMKEKGDIPEGYSVSREKKERFSLILESASTNQTSMYLCASSYNSPLHFGNGTRLTVT.

This rearrangement joins TRBV28 to TRBJ2-7; D ambiguous. Germline CDR1 reads MDHEN; CDR2 reads SYDVKM. Trimming took 3 bases from V and 6 from J, leaving 9 bases between them. CDR3 length: 12 amino acids. The CDR3 nucleotides read TGTGCCAGCAGTTTGGGGAAAACCGAGCAGTACTTC. This encodes CASSLGKTEQYF.

This clonotype appeared many times. The chain links TRBV10-3 to TRBJ2-1; either TRBD1 or TRBD2 may fit D (5 bases each). The germline V gene has CDR1 ENHRY and CDR2 SYGVKD. The V gene lost 10 bases and the J gene lost 3 bases, with 16 bases spanning the gap. This CDR3 contains 14 residues. For the CDR3, the DNA is TGTGCCACTTGGGACCCCCTTGTCTACAATGAGCAGTTCTTC. This gives the protein CATWDPLVYNEQFF.

This clonotype was seen many times. The chain carries TRBV20-1 and TRBJ2-7; TRBD2 matches 9 bases. Losses at the gene ends were 4 bases for V and 1 base for J; bases not matched to a gene: 14. The CDR3 has 17 amino acids. CDR1 is DFQATT and CDR2 is SNEGSKA in the germline V gene (reference sequence). DNA of the CDR3: TGCAGTGCTAAGGCGCCTAGCGGGAATCCCCCTTCCTACGAGCAGTACTTC. It encodes CSAKAPSGNPPSYEQYF.

Only one count was recorded for this clonotype. The rearrangement uses TRBV3-1 and TRBJ2-2, with 9 bases identical to TRBD2. The CDR3 sequence is 16 residues long. In germline, CDR1 is LGHDT, CDR2 YNNKEL (reference sequence). The junction had 5 bases not matched to a gene; V was cut back by 4 bases and J by 2 bases. CDR3 sequence (DNA): TGTGCCAGCAGCCCCGTACTAGCGGGCAACACCGGGGAGCTGTTTTTT. Translation gives CASSPVLAGNTGELFF.

This clonotype was counted at least ten times. The chain is built from TRBV7-2 and TRBJ2-1; perhaps TRBD2 as D (5 bases). The germline V gene has CDR1 SGHTA and CDR2 FQGNSA. This CDR3 comprises 15 residues. V lost 4 bases to trimming and J lost 10 bases, with 20 bases between them. In DNA, the CDR3 is TGTGCCAGCAGCTCCGCCGAGGGCCTGTCCGGAGAGCAGTTCTTC. Protein sequence: CASSSAEGLSGEQFF.